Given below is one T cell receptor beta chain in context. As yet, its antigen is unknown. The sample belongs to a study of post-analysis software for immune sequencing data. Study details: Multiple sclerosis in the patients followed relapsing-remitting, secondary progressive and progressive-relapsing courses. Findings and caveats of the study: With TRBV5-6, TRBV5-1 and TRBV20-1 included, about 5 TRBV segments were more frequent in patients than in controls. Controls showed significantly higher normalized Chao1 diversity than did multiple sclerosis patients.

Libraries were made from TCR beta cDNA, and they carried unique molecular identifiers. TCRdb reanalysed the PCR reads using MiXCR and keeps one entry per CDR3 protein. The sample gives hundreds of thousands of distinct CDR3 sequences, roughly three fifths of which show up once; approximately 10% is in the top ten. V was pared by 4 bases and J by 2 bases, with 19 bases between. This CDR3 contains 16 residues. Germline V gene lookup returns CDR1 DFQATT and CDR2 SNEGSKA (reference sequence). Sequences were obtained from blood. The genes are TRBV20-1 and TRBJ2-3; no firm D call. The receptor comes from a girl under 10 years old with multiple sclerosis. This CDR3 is CSATPETLSFTDTQYF. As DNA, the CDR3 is TGCAGTGCTACCCCAGAGACCTTATCATTCACAGATACGCAGTATTTT.